This T cell receptor beta chain originates from a study of cytomegalovirus exposure and HLA in healthy donors. Healthy bone marrow donors made up the donor group. PCR amplification relied on 60 Vbeta primers (plus 13 Jbeta primers). Profiled with immunoSEQ multiplex PCR; TCRdb holds only in-frame clones, not every one. The repertoire holds tens of thousands of clones, with about three quarters as singletons. Findings of the study overall: The study labeled under 200 TCR beta chains cytomegalovirus-associated.

Note on this clone: Its antigen is not identified.

This CDR3 is built from 14 residues. CDR1 is SGDLS, CDR2 YYNGEE, per germline. V shed 2 bases, J shed 1 base, and the junction held 1 base outside the gene matches. This sequence was found in a man aged 30-40 years in good health and CMV-seropositive. This rearrangement joins TRBV9 to TRBJ1-1; 8 bases agree with TRBD1. The sample comprised PBMCs. The CDR3: CASSVGTGNTEAFF. In DNA form, the CDR3 reads TGTGCCAGCAGCGTGGGGACAGGGAACACTGAAGCTTTCTTT.